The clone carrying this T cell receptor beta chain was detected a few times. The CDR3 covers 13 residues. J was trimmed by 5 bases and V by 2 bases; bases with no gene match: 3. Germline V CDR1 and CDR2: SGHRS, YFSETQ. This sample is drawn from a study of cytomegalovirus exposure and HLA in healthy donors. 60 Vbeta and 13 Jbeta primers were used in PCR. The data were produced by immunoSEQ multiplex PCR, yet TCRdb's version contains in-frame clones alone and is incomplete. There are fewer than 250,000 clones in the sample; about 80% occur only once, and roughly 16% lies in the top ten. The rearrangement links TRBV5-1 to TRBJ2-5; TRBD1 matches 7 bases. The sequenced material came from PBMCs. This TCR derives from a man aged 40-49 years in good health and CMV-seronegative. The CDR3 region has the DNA TGCGCCAGCAGCTTCGACAGGGACGAGACCCAGTACTTC. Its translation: CASSFDRDETQYF.